The 11 T cell receptor beta chains listed next were all sequenced from one sample in a study of Ad26.COV2.S vaccination and SARS-CoV-2 variants. As to treatment: roughly 18 received Ad26.COV2.S at low or high dose, single or two shots; about 5 received placebo; per-sample allocation not given. Sampling took place 63 days after the first vaccine or placebo injection. Clones were read by immunoSEQ multiplex PCR, and TCRdb kept only the in-frame ones, dropping some. This table holds roughly 460,000 clones, about nine tenths found once. The sample consisted of peripheral blood, taken in a trial of Ad26.COV2.S vaccine versus placebo. These receptors all stem from a person between 18 and 60 years old who received the Ad26.COV2.S COVID-19 vaccine or a placebo.

The chain combines TRBV9 with TRBJ2-5, with a possible D match to TRBD2 (6 bases). The germline V and J ends were trimmed by 0 bases and 4 bases, with 13 bases remaining between them. Germline CDR1 is SGDLS and CDR2 is YYNGEE. The CDR3 covers 15 residues. Here the CDR3 reads CASSVANNGGETQYF. DNA of the CDR3: TGTGCCAGCAGCGTAGCTAATAACGGGGGAGAGACCCAGTACTTC.

The chain combines TRBV19 with TRBJ1-1; D unresolved. CDR1 and CDR2 from the germline V gene are LNHDA and SQIVND (reference sequence). The germline V and J ends were trimmed by 6 bases and 5 bases, with 19 bases remaining between them. This CDR3 has 15 residues. CDR3 sequence reads: CASRGDRTLWTEAFF. CDR3 nucleotides: TGTGCCAGTAGGGGTGACCGTACCTTATGGACTGAAGCTTTCTTT.

This chain connects TRBV7-8 to TRBJ2-1; tentative D call: TRBD2 (5 bases). CDR3 size: 16 residues. The germline CDR1 and CDR2 sequences are SGHVS and FQNEAQ. V gave up 1 base and J gave up 5 bases, with 15 bases separating them. CDR3 protein: CASSLVPGLGNNEQFF. In DNA form, the CDR3 reads TGTGCCAGCAGCTTAGTTCCGGGATTGGGGAACAATGAGCAGTTCTTC.

The J gene is TRBJ2-3, the V gene TRBV28; D gene uncertain. The CDR3 length is 15 residues. Per the germline V gene, CDR1 is MDHEN and CDR2 is SYDVKM. Trimming cost V 4 bases and J 1 base, with 12 bases left between them. In nucleotides, the CDR3 is TGTGCCAGCAGTTCATTTAACAAAGGCACAGATACGCAGTATTTT. Translation: CASSSFNKGTDTQYF. The whole variable domain, remainder taken from reference TRBV28 and TRBJ2-3, is DVKVTQSSRYLVKRTGEKVFLECVQDMDHENMFWYRQDPGLGLRLIYFSYDVKMKEKGDIPEGYSVSREKKERFSLILESASTNQTSMYLCASSSFNKGTDTQYFGPGTRLTVL.

The chain has TRBV19 and TRBJ1-5; D ambiguous. Per the germline V gene, CDR1 is LNHDA and CDR2 is SQIVND (reference sequence). The CDR3 spans 13 residues. V lost 6 bases and J lost 5, with 11 bases in between. CDR3 nucleotides: TGTGCCAGTAGAGAGGCTGCTGATCAGCCCCAGCATTTT. Translated, it gives CASREAADQPQHF.

The chain carries TRBV18 and TRBJ2-3; the match to TRBD2 covers 8 bases. Trimming took 2 bases from V and 13 from J; bases not matched to a gene: 14. Germline CDR1 is KGHSH and CDR2 is LQKENI. The CDR3 length is 15 residues. The DNA of the CDR3 is TGTGCCAGCTCACCATCGAACGGGAGGGCCGAATGGGAGTATTTT. It codes for CASSPSNGRAEWEYF. Based on the CDR3 plus reference TRBV18 and TRBJ2-3, the full variable domain is NAGVMQNPRHLVRRRGQEARLRCSPMKGHSHVYWYRQLPEEGLKFMVYLQKENIIDESGMPKERFSAEFPKEGPSILRIQQVVRGDSAAYFCASSPSNGRAEWEYFGPGTRLTVL.

V is TRBV2 and J is TRBJ2-5; perhaps TRBD1 as D (6 bases). The CDR3 runs to 14 residues. The V gene's germline CDR1 is SNHLY and CDR2 FYNNEI. The V end lost 2 bases, the J end lost 3 bases, and 10 bases lay between the germline ends. CDR3 sequence (DNA): TGTGCCAGCAGTGAAAAGGACAGAGAAGAGACCCAGTACTTC. It specifies CASSEKDREETQYF.

V gene TRBV5-1 combines with J gene TRBJ1-5; tentative D call: TRBD1 (6 bases). Trimming removed 5 bases from V and 9 bases from J, with 18 bases in between. The CDR3 sequence is 14 residues long. Germline loops: CDR1 SGHRS, CDR2 YFSETQ. The CDR3 is CASRSEQGGGPQHF. The CDR3 DNA reads as TGCGCCAGCAGATCGGAACAGGGCGGGGGGCCCCAGCATTTT.

About this clone itself: Additional DNA sequences in this sample encode the identical CDR3. The chain links TRBV7-9 to TRBJ2-7, with 9 bases aligning to TRBD1. The germline V gene encodes CDR1 SEHNR and CDR2 FQNEAQ (reference sequence). This CDR3 has 15 amino acids. The junction had 3 bases not matched to a gene; V was cut back by 1 base and J by 2 bases. The CDR3 sequence: CASSLVGTGTYEQYF. CDR3 DNA sequence: TGTGCCAGCAGCTTAGTGGGGACAGGGACCTACGAGCAGTACTTC.

V usage is TRBV7-9 and J usage is TRBJ2-3; D is uncertain. Between the trimmed V and J ends, which lost 1 base and 2 bases, there was a span of 7 bases. Per the germline V gene, CDR1 is SEHNR and CDR2 is FQNEAQ (reference sequence). This CDR3 has 14 amino acids. The CDR3 sequence: CASSLVQNTDTQYF. CDR3 coding DNA: TGTGCCAGCAGCTTAGTGCAGAACACAGATACGCAGTATTTT.

The rearrangement links TRBV7-2 to TRBJ1-5, with a tentative D call TRBD1 (6 bases). Germline loops: CDR1 SGHTA, CDR2 FQGNSA. Trimming stripped 6 bases from V and 3 bases from J, with 12 bases between. The length of the CDR3 is 14 residues. The CDR3 coding sequence is TGTGCCAGCAGTTTCGACAGGCTCAATCAGCCCCAGCATTTT. This codes for CASSFDRLNQPQHF.